A selection of T cell receptor beta chains follows, all from one sample in a study of siplizumab effects on memory and regulatory T cells. Only in-frame clones appear in the TCRdb table, and some are missing; sequencing was by immunoSEQ multiplex PCR. The sample lists some 73,000 clones, about 92% seen once, with approximately 5.3% in the top ten. The sequencing sample was made of CD8+ T cells sorted from blood. The receptors derive from a human donor in good health. Both conserved end residues are part of each CDR3.

cdr3_length: 15
j_call: TRBJ1-5
v_call: TRBV2
cdr3_aa: CASSEIGTGNQPQHF

cdr3_length: 15
j_call: TRBJ2-1
v_call: TRBV4-3
cdr3_aa: CASSQGTSGLDEQFF

cdr3_length: 15
j_call: TRBJ2-7
v_call: TRBV6-1
cdr3_aa: CASSDPGQGNYEQYF

cdr3_length: 15
j_call: TRBJ2-5
v_call: TRBV19
cdr3_aa: CASSLTSWEEETQYF

cdr3_length: 14
j_call: TRBJ2-5
v_call: TRBV4-2
cdr3_aa: CASSLGTLQETQYF

cdr3_length: 14
j_call: TRBJ2-3
v_call: TRBV27
cdr3_aa: CALPDAADTDTQYF

cdr3_length: 14
j_call: TRBJ2-7
v_call: TRBV5-8
cdr3_aa: CASSRRESPYEQYF

cdr3_length: 13
j_call: TRBJ2-1
v_call: TRBV29-1
cdr3_aa: CSVEAPSYNEQFF

cdr3_length: 15
j_call: TRBJ2-3
v_call: TRBV7-3
cdr3_aa: CASSLEGLRADTQYF

cdr3_length: 14
j_call: TRBJ2-2
v_call: TRBV27
cdr3_aa: CASSSTGGLGELFF

cdr3_length: 14
j_call: TRBJ1-1
v_call: TRBV5-1
cdr3_aa: CASSSTGVDTEAFF

cdr3_length: 13
j_call: .
v_call: TRBV7-2
cdr3_aa: CASSLGQNYEQYF

cdr3_length: 13
j_call: TRBJ1-4
v_call: TRBV7-9
cdr3_aa: CASSSPLDEKLFF

cdr3_length: 15
j_call: TRBJ2-1
v_call: TRBV6-5
cdr3_aa: CASSIAGGPGNEQFF

cdr3_length: 13
j_call: TRBJ2-2
v_call: TRBV9
cdr3_aa: CASSGGRTGELFF

cdr3_length: 16
j_call: TRBJ2-5
v_call: TRBV5-4
cdr3_aa: CASSNPLSGGEETQYF

cdr3_length: 15
j_call: TRBJ1-2
v_call: TRBV27
cdr3_aa: CASSLEWGANYGYTF